Listed below are T cell receptor beta chains from one sample, sequenced in a study of spatial heterogeneity in lung cancer. In TCRdb, the 5' RACE reads were re-called with MiXCR into one record per CDR3 protein. Of tens of thousands of distinct CDR3 sequences detected, around 5% appear once; the ten largest clones hold 25%. The specimen comprised PBMCs, sampled at surgery. The source of these receptors is a female donor with early-stage non-small cell lung cancer. Both conserved end residues are part of each CDR3. The order of the fields is CDR3 protein, CDR3 DNA, V gene, J gene, clone size, D gene. D genes are given only for firm matches. Size is stated for part of the rows, as once, few or many counts, or as a class when the clone is expanded.

CDR3 protein: CASTPGDQETQYF; CDR3 DNA: TGTGCCAGTACTCCTGGGGACCAAGAGACCCAGTACTTC; V gene: TRBV19; J gene: TRBJ2-5; clone size: many; D gene: .
CDR3 protein: CASSLLATYNEQFF; CDR3 DNA: TGCGCCAGCAGCTTGTTGGCTACCTACAATGAGCAGTTCTTC; V gene: TRBV5-1; J gene: TRBJ2-1; clone size: few; D gene: .
CDR3 protein: CASRTAGQGVRAFF; CDR3 DNA: TGTGCCAGCAGGACTGCCGGACAGGGTGTACGAGCTTTCTTT; V gene: TRBV6-1; J gene: TRBJ1-1; clone size: many; D gene: TRBD1
CDR3 protein: CASSLYSGRILSTDTQYF; CDR3 DNA: TGTGCCAGCAGTTTGTATAGTGGGAGGATTCTAAGCACAGATACGCAGTATTTT; V gene: TRBV27; J gene: TRBJ2-3; clone size: .; D gene: .
CDR3 protein: CASSGTDHTF; CDR3 DNA: TGTGCCAGCAGCGGCACGGACCACACCTTC; V gene: TRBV9; J gene: TRBJ1-2; clone size: many; D gene: .
CDR3 protein: CSAKTPMGVLNEQFF; CDR3 DNA: TGCAGTGCTAAGACTCCGATGGGTGTGTTGAATGAGCAGTTCTTC; V gene: TRBV20-1; J gene: TRBJ2-1; clone size: many; D gene: .
CDR3 protein: CASSPPSRAGTEQGYGYTF; CDR3 DNA: TGCGCCAGCAGCCCCCCTTCTCGGGCCGGGACAGAGCAGGGATATGGCTACACCTTC; V gene: TRBV4-1; J gene: TRBJ1-2; clone size: many; D gene: TRBD1
CDR3 protein: CSVLDAGLRSTDTQYF; CDR3 DNA: TGCAGCGTCCTCGATGCGGGCCTACGCAGCACAGATACGCAGTATTTT; V gene: TRBV29-1; J gene: TRBJ2-3; clone size: many; D gene: .
CDR3 protein: CASSPWTGGNEQYF; CDR3 DNA: TGTGCCAGCAGCCCATGGACAGGGGGCAACGAGCAGTACTTC; V gene: TRBV7-8; J gene: TRBJ2-7; clone size: many; D gene: TRBD1
CDR3 protein: CSVGGGRAKFNEQFF; CDR3 DNA: TGCAGCGTTGGGGGGGGCAGGGCGAAGTTCAATGAGCAGTTCTTC; V gene: TRBV29-1; J gene: TRBJ2-1; clone size: many; D gene: .
CDR3 protein: CATSIDSGSVAKNIQYF; CDR3 DNA: TGTGCCACCAGCATCGACAGCGGATCTGTAGCCAAAAACATTCAGTACTTC; V gene: TRBV15; J gene: TRBJ2-4; clone size: .; D gene: .
CDR3 protein: CAWSVSSAGEQFF; CDR3 DNA: TGTGCCTGGAGTGTATCTAGCGCCGGTGAGCAGTTCTTC; V gene: TRBV30; J gene: TRBJ2-1; clone size: many; D gene: .
CDR3 protein: CATAKNDGNYGYTF; CDR3 DNA: TGTGCCACGGCGAAGAACGACGGAAACTATGGCTACACCTTC; V gene: TRBV7-8; J gene: TRBJ1-2; clone size: .; D gene: .
CDR3 protein: CASTGGHQPQHF; CDR3 DNA: TGTGCCAGCACCGGCGGCCATCAGCCCCAGCATTTT; V gene: TRBV28; J gene: TRBJ1-5; clone size: few; D gene: .
CDR3 protein: CASSVQGPGELFF; CDR3 DNA: TGTGCCAGCAGCGTACAGGGTCCCGGGGAGCTGTTTTTT; V gene: TRBV7-9; J gene: TRBJ2-2; clone size: many; D gene: .
CDR3 protein: CSGTGQEDEQYF; CDR3 DNA: TGCAGCGGGACCGGACAGGAGGACGAGCAGTACTTC; V gene: TRBV29-1; J gene: TRBJ2-7; clone size: .; D gene: TRBD1
CDR3 protein: CASSSLAGVGGMQYF; CDR3 DNA: TGTGCCAGCAGCTCCCTAGCGGGGGTTGGGGGCATGCAGTATTTT; V gene: TRBV5-8; J gene: TRBJ2-3; clone size: many; D gene: TRBD2
CDR3 protein: CASSLTPWDQPQHF; CDR3 DNA: TGTGCCAGCAGTTTAACCCCTTGGGATCAGCCCCAGCATTTT; V gene: TRBV12-3/TRBV12-4; J gene: TRBJ1-5; clone size: .; D gene: .
CDR3 protein: CSVGSSNGGTDTQYF; CDR3 DNA: TGCAGCGTGGGGTCGAGTAATGGAGGCACAGATACGCAGTATTTT; V gene: TRBV29-1; J gene: TRBJ2-3; clone size: many; D gene: .
CDR3 protein: CASSFITGAGEQYF; CDR3 DNA: TGCGCCAGCAGCTTTATAACAGGGGCGGGGGAGCAGTACTTC; V gene: TRBV5-1; J gene: TRBJ2-7; clone size: many; D gene: .
CDR3 protein: CASSVTGTQETQYF; CDR3 DNA: TGTGCCAGCAGCGTAACCGGGACACAAGAGACCCAGTACTTC; V gene: TRBV9; J gene: TRBJ2-5; clone size: many; D gene: .
CDR3 protein: CASSLTRGTGELFF; CDR3 DNA: TGTGCCAGCAGCTTAACCCGCGGCACCGGGGAGCTGTTTTTT; V gene: TRBV7-8; J gene: TRBJ2-2; clone size: few; D gene: .
CDR3 protein: CASSLYRGRQPQHF; CDR3 DNA: TGTGCCAGCAGTTTATACAGGGGTAGACAGCCCCAGCATTTT; V gene: TRBV6-5; J gene: TRBJ1-5; clone size: many; D gene: TRBD1
CDR3 protein: CATSDSGQANPETQYF; CDR3 DNA: TGTGCCACCAGTGACTCGGGACAGGCGAATCCAGAGACCCAGTACTTC; V gene: TRBV24-1; J gene: TRBJ2-5; clone size: few; D gene: TRBD1
CDR3 protein: CASSQDRIITDTQYF; CDR3 DNA: TGCGCCAGCAGCCAAGATCGTATAATCACAGATACGCAGTATTTT; V gene: TRBV4-1; J gene: TRBJ2-3; clone size: many; D gene: .
CDR3 protein: CASSSDRSYGYTF; CDR3 DNA: TGTGCCAGCAGCTCAGACAGGAGCTATGGCTACACCTTC; V gene: TRBV5-4; J gene: TRBJ1-2; clone size: few; D gene: .
CDR3 protein: CSAAKRGGLYEQYF; CDR3 DNA: TGCAGTGCTGCTAAGCGGGGGGGCCTCTACGAGCAGTACTTC; V gene: TRBV20-1; J gene: TRBJ2-7; clone size: many; D gene: TRBD2
CDR3 protein: CASSRSWGSNTEAFF; CDR3 DNA: TGTGCCAGCAGCCGGTCTTGGGGTTCGAACACTGAAGCTTTCTTT; V gene: TRBV3-1; J gene: TRBJ1-1; clone size: few; D gene: .
CDR3 protein: CASRLVVTGELFF; CDR3 DNA: TGCGCCAGCAGACTAGTGGTCACCGGGGAGCTGTTTTTT; V gene: TRBV5-1; J gene: TRBJ2-2; clone size: many; D gene: .
CDR3 protein: CASSLGRQETQYF; CDR3 DNA: TGCGCCAGCAGCCTCGGTCGGCAAGAGACCCAGTACTTC; V gene: TRBV4-1; J gene: TRBJ2-5; clone size: .; D gene: .
CDR3 protein: CASSLAYTEAFF; CDR3 DNA: TGTGCCAGCAGCTTAGCGTACACTGAAGCTTTCTTT; V gene: TRBV7-9; J gene: TRBJ1-1; clone size: many; D gene: .
CDR3 protein: CASSGLDSTDTQYF; CDR3 DNA: TGCGCCAGCAGCGGGCTGGACAGCACAGATACGCAGTATTTT; V gene: TRBV5-1; J gene: TRBJ2-3; clone size: many; D gene: .
CDR3 protein: CASGRGFENEQYF; CDR3 DNA: TGTGCCAGCGGGAGGGGATTCGAAAACGAGCAGTACTTC; V gene: TRBV12-3/TRBV12-4; J gene: TRBJ2-7; clone size: many; D gene: TRBD2
CDR3 protein: CARSLGDTPTPLHF; CDR3 DNA: TGTGCCAGAAGCTTGGGGGACACCCCAACACCCCTCCACTTT; V gene: TRBV5-3; J gene: TRBJ1-6; clone size: .; D gene: .
CDR3 protein: CASSLGRENTEAFF; CDR3 DNA: TGTGCCAGCAGCTTGGGGAGGGAAAACACTGAAGCTTTCTTT; V gene: TRBV11-1; J gene: TRBJ1-1; clone size: few; D gene: .
CDR3 protein: CASSLVGTSGTAGELFF; CDR3 DNA: TGTGCCAGCAGCTTAGTGGGGACTAGTGGGACCGCCGGGGAGCTGTTTTTT; V gene: TRBV7-2; J gene: TRBJ2-2; clone size: .; D gene: TRBD2
CDR3 protein: CASSPVTGFNTEAFF; CDR3 DNA: TGTGCCAGCAGCCCGGTGACAGGGTTCAACACTGAAGCTTTCTTT; V gene: TRBV11-2; J gene: TRBJ1-1; clone size: .; D gene: TRBD1
CDR3 protein: CASSGEGGFNQPQHF; CDR3 DNA: TGTGCCAGCAGCGGGGAGGGAGGGTTCAATCAGCCCCAGCATTTT; V gene: TRBV2; J gene: TRBJ1-5; clone size: many; D gene: .
CDR3 protein: CASSRPPQRVPSTDTQYF; CDR3 DNA: TGTGCCAGCAGCCGACCACCTCAAAGAGTGCCTAGCACAGATACGCAGTATTTT; V gene: TRBV7-9; J gene: TRBJ2-3; clone size: many; D gene: .